This entry is about one T cell receptor beta chain. In the authors' workflow: The authors estimated nucleated cell counts from reference gene primer amplification. Assay used: immunoSEQ multiplex PCR; TCRdb lists only in-frame clones, some missing. V and J calls and clone size are those listed in that table; D and trimming were worked out from the DNA. The data contain around 70,000 clones, roughly 89% of them seen just once; the ten biggest clones take up around 5.4%. This CDR3 contains 15 residues. Germline CDR1 and CDR2: GTSNPN and SVGIG (reference sequence). Trimming removed 0 bases from V and 6 bases from J, with 16 bases in between. The sample comes from a study of blood T cell repertoires in COVID-19. Study background: Specimens from acute and convalescent COVID-19 originated in the United States, Italy and Spain.

Specimen: peripheral blood. V and J are TRBV30 and TRBJ2-3; D is possibly TRBD2 (5 bases). The clonotype comes from a human donor in a cohort sampled during active COVID-19. The CDR3 region is CAWSVLIRGTDTQYF. The CDR3 nucleotides are TGTGCCTGGAGTGTACTTATTCGGGGTACCGATACGCAGTATTTT.